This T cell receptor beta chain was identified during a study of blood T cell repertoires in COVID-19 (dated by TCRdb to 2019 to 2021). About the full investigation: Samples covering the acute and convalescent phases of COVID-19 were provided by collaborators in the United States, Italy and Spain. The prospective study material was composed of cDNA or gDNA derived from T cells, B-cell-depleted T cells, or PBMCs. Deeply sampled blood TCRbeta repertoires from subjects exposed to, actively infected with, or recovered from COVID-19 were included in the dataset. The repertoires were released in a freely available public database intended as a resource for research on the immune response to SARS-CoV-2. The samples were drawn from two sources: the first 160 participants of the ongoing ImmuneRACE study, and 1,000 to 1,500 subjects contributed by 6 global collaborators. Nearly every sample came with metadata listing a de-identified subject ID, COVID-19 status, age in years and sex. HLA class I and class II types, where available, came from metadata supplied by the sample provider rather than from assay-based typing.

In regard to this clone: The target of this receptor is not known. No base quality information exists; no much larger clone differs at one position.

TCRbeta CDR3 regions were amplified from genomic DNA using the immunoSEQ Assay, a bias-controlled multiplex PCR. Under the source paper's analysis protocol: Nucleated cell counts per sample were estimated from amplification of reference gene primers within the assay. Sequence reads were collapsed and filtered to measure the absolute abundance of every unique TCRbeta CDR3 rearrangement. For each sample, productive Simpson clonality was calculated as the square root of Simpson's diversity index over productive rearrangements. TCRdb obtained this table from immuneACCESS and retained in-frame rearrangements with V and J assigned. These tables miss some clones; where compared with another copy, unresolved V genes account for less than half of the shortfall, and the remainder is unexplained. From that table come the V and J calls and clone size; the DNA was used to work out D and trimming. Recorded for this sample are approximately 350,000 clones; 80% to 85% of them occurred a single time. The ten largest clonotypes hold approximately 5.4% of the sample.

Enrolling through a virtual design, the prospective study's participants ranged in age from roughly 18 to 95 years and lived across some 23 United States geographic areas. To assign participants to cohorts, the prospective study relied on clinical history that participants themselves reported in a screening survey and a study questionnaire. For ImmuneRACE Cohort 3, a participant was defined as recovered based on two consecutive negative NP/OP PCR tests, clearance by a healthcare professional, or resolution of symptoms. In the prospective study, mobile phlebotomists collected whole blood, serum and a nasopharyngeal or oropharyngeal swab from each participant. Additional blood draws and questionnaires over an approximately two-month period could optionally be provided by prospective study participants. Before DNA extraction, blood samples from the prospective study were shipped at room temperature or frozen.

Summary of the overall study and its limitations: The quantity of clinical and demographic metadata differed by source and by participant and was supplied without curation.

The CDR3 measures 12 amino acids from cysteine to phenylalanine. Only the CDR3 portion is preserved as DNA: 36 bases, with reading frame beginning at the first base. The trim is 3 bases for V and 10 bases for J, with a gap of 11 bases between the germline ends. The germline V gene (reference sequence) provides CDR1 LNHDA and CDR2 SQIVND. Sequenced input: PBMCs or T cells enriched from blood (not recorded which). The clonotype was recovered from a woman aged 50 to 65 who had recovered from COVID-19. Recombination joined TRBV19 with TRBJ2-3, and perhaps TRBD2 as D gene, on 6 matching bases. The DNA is TGTGCCAGTAGTATGCCGGGACTTGCGCAGTATTTT. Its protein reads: CASSMPGLAQYF.